This passage covers 22 T cell receptor beta chains from one sample sequenced in a study of cytomegalovirus exposure and HLA in healthy donors (dated by TCRdb to about 2017). The library was made by the immunoSEQ multiplex PCR assay. For the multiplex PCR, a mixture combining 60 forward primers for TCR Vbeta segments and 13 reverse primers for TCR Jbeta segments was used. TCRdb's version of the immuneACCESS table is confined to in-frame rearrangements and falls short of the full clone set. An unresolved V gene accounts for under half of the shortfall where checked; the remainder is of unknown origin. The sample includes around 80,000 clones, with about three quarters observed a single time. The ten largest clonotypes hold approximately 4.4% of the sample. Sequencing was performed on PBMCs. The origin of the receptors is a man aged 35 to 55 in good health and CMV-seronegative.

The J gene is TRBJ2-2, the V gene TRBV29-1; 7 positions agree with TRBD2. Germline lookup yields CDR1 SQVTM and CDR2 ANQGSEA. The CDR3 length is 13 residues. V gave up 4 bases and J gave up 1 base; unmatched junction bases: 0. CDR3 loop: CSVASGNTGELFF. The CDR3 region has the DNA TGCAGCGTTGCTAGCGGGAACACCGGGGAGCTGTTTTTT.

This clone is a singleton in its sample. The chain employs TRBV10-2 and TRBJ2-1, with D tentatively TRBD2 (5 bases). Trimming pared 3 bases from V and 2 bases from J, leaving 14 bases between. The V gene's germline CDR1 is WSHSY and CDR2 SAAADI. The CDR3 extends over 16 amino acids. In nucleotides, the CDR3 is TGCGCCAGCAGTGAATACGTTTGGAGGACCTACAATGAGCAGTTCTTC. It specifies CASSEYVWRTYNEQFF.

The count of this clone is one. V is TRBV7-9 and J is TRBJ1-4; 8 nucleotides line up with TRBD1. The CDR3 is made up of 14 amino acids. V dropped 5 bases and J dropped 8; count of bases not matched to a gene: 7. Germline loops: CDR1 SEHNR, CDR2 FQNEAQ (reference sequence). CDR3 nucleotides: TGTGCCAGCAGCCCCCCAGGGGGCAGGGAAAAACTGTTTTTT. This encodes CASSPPGGREKLFF. The whole variable domain, filled in from reference TRBV7-9 and TRBJ1-4, reads DTGVSQNPRHKITKRGQNVTFRCDPISEHNRLYWYRQTLGQGPEFLTYFQNEAQLEKSRLLSDRFSAERPKGSFSTLEIQRTEQGDSAMYLCASSPPGGREKLFFGSGTQLSVL.

V and J are TRBV19 and TRBJ1-1; 9 nucleotides line up with TRBD1. The CDR3 is made up of 15 amino acids. The germline gives CDR1 LNHDA, CDR2 SQIVND (reference sequence). With 3 bases clipped from V and 6 bases from J, the junction kept 8 bases outside the gene matches. The CDR3 protein is CASSIRDRDASEAFF. CDR3 DNA sequence: TGTGCCAGTAGTATCCGGGACAGGGACGCGTCTGAAGCTTTCTTT.

This clone was picked up one time. V gene TRBV5-6 combines with J gene TRBJ2-3; 10 nucleotides align to TRBD2. From germline, CDR1 is SGHDT and CDR2 YYEEEE. This CDR3 contains 16 residues. J lost 6 bases, V lost 4 bases, and 11 bases had no gene match. CDR3 amino acids: CASSLRTSGLLDTQYF. CDR3 in DNA: TGTGCCAGCAGCCTCCGGACTAGCGGTTTGCTTGATACGCAGTATTTT.

The table lists this clone with a count of one. The genes are TRBV5-4 and TRBJ2-7; 8 positions match TRBD2. In germline, CDR1 is SGHNT, CDR2 YYREEE (reference sequence). The CDR3 is 15 residues long. Trimming at V came to 5 bases and at J to 3 bases, leaving 10 bases not matched to a gene. CDR3 sequence: CASRSGLATGYEQYF. The CDR3 DNA reads TGTGCCAGCAGATCTGGACTAGCCACCGGCTACGAGCAGTACTTC.

The V gene is TRBV30, the J gene TRBJ1-1; D not resolved. CDR1 GTSNPN and CDR2 SVGIG come from the germline V gene (reference sequence). The CDR3 contains 13 residues. Trimming pared 5 bases from V and 5 bases from J, leaving 15 bases between. The chain's CDR3 is CAWLAGPGTEAFF. CDR3 nucleotides: TGTGCCTGGTTAGCAGGTCCGGGGACTGAAGCTTTCTTT.

This clone has a handful of counts. The junction differs from germline at one of its ends, possibly a read error. The chain carries TRBV15 and TRBJ2-7, with 9 bases aligning to TRBD2. CDR1 is LNHNV and CDR2 is YYDKDF in the germline V gene (reference sequence). The CDR3 runs to 13 residues. In nucleotides, the CDR3 is TGTGCCACCAGCAGAGACTCTAGCGGGGACTTGAACTTC. Translated: CATSRDSSGDLNF.

The rearrangement joins TRBV30 to TRBJ2-1; weak D call: TRBD2 (6 bases). V was clipped by 3 bases and J by 8 bases, with 17 bases between them. The germline CDR1 and CDR2 sequences are GTSNPN and SVGIG (reference sequence). CDR3 length: 14 residues. The CDR3, as DNA: TGTGCCTGGAGCGCTGGTGGGGGGTTGGATGAGCAGTTCTTC. Its protein is CAWSAGGGLDEQFF.

This clone came up a few times. The chain is built from TRBV19 and TRBJ1-2, with TRBD1 matching over 7 bases. CDR1 is LNHDA, CDR2 SQIVND, per germline (reference sequence). There are 13 residues in the CDR3. V dropped 3 bases and J dropped 6; count of bases not matched to a gene: 4. The CDR3 DNA reads as TGTGCCAGTAGTATGCCAGGGGGAGATGGCTACACCTTC. This sequence encodes CASSMPGGDGYTF.

This chain links TRBV5-1 with TRBJ2-5; D is unclear. Trimming removed 4 bases from V and 3 bases from J, with 16 bases in between. Germline V gene lookup returns CDR1 SGHRS and CDR2 YFSETQ. The CDR3 extends over 15 amino acids. The CDR3 loop is CASSQSLVSKETQYF. The CDR3 DNA reads as TGCGCCAGCAGCCAGTCTTTGGTCTCCAAAGAGACCCAGTACTTC.

This sequence joins TRBV28 and TRBJ2-1, with 9 bases matching TRBD2. The CDR3 has 17 amino acids. The germline gives CDR1 MDHEN, CDR2 SYDVKM. The J segment lost 8 bases and the V segment lost 5 bases, leaving 16 bases of the junction unmatched. CDR3 in amino acids: CASSPPSGTSSRYEQFF. CDR3 DNA sequence: TGTGCCAGCAGTCCCCCCTCCGGGACTAGCTCTCGCTATGAGCAGTTCTTC.

The chain has TRBV28 and TRBJ2-7, with a weak D call TRBD1 (8 bases). Trimming removed 5 bases at V and 5 bases at J, with 16 bases between. CDR3 length: 14 amino acids. The germline V gene encodes CDR1 MDHEN and CDR2 SYDVKM. The CDR3 DNA reads as TGTGCCAGCAGTCCACAGGGGGAGGGCGACGAGCAGTACTTC. It yields the protein CASSPQGEGDEQYF. The full variable domain, with the rest looked up from reference TRBV28 and TRBJ2-7, is DVKVTQSSRYLVKRTGEKVFLECVQDMDHENMFWYRQDPGLGLRLIYFSYDVKMKEKGDIPEGYSVSREKKERFSLILESASTNQTSMYLCASSPQGEGDEQYFGPGTRLTVT.

The chain has TRBV10-1 and TRBJ1-1; D ambiguous. V lost 2 bases and J lost 10, with 14 bases in between. Germline lookup yields CDR1 WNHNN and CDR2 SYGVQD (reference sequence). The CDR3 contains 13 residues. Here the CDR3 reads CASSEKRGSRAFF. The CDR3 region has the DNA TGCGCCAGCAGTGAGAAACGGGGATCTAGAGCTTTCTTT.

The V and J genes are TRBV7-9 and TRBJ2-3, with TRBD2 identical over 7 bases. Germline V gene data show CDR1 as SEHNR and CDR2 as FQNEAQ (reference sequence). Losses at the gene ends were 5 bases for V and 1 base for J; bases not matched to a gene: 0. The CDR3 runs to 13 residues. The CDR3 reads CASSAGGTDTQYF. Here the CDR3 DNA reads TGTGCCAGCAGCGCGGGAGGCACAGATACGCAGTATTTT. Variable domain in full (rest from reference TRBV7-9 and TRBJ2-3): DTGVSQNPRHKITKRGQNVTFRCDPISEHNRLYWYRQTLGQGPEFLTYFQNEAQLEKSRLLSDRFSAERPKGSFSTLEIQRTEQGDSAMYLCASSAGGTDTQYFGPGTRLTVL.

This chain uses TRBV4-2 with TRBJ2-2; TRBD1 matches 8 bases. This CDR3 is 15 amino acids long. Germline V CDR1 and CDR2: LGHNA, YNFKEQ. Unmatched junction bases numbered 2, after V lost 4 bases and J lost 1 base. CDR3 amino acids: CASSPDRENTGELFF. The CDR3, as DNA: TGTGCCAGCAGCCCGGACAGGGAGAACACCGGGGAGCTGTTTTTT.

The chain links TRBV6-1 to TRBJ1-2; 8 positions agree with TRBD1. Germline V CDR1 and CDR2: MNHNS, SASEGT. The CDR3 loop spans 15 amino acids. After removal of 2 bases from V and 4 bases from J, the junction contained 6 bases not matched to a gene. The chain's CDR3 is CASSEMKGQVYGYTF. CDR3 nucleotide sequence: TGTGCCAGCAGTGAAATGAAGGGACAGGTCTATGGCTACACCTTC.

Of note for this clone: Additional DNA sequences in this sample encode the identical CDR3. This chain uses TRBV5-4 with TRBJ2-1; 7 bases are shared with TRBD2. With 1 base clipped from V and 1 base from J, the junction kept 2 bases outside the gene matches. Germline V CDR1 and CDR2: SGHNT, YYREEE (reference sequence). This CDR3 region has 15 residues. The CDR3, as DNA: TGTGCCAGCAGCTTGAAGCGGGAATCCTACAATGAGCAGTTCTTC. Translating it yields CASSLKRESYNEQFF.

The rearrangement uses TRBV5-1 and TRBJ2-6; D call uncertain. The length of the CDR3 is 14 residues. Per the germline V gene, CDR1 is SGHRS and CDR2 is YFSETQ. V lost 2 bases, J lost 4 bases, and 7 bases lay in between. CDR3 region: CASSFSTGANVLTF. Written as DNA, the CDR3 is TGCGCCAGCAGCTTTTCTACCGGGGCCAACGTCCTGACTTTC. Complete variable domain (other parts from reference TRBV5-1 and TRBJ2-6): KAGVTQTPRYLIKTRGQQVTLSCSPISGHRSVSWYQQTPGQGLQFLFEYFSETQRNKGNFPGRFSGRQFSNSRSEMNVSTLELGDSALYLCASSFSTGANVLTFGAGSRLTVL.

This clone showed up just once. This CDR3 reads CASSQGLAGNNEQFF. The CDR3 nucleotides read TGCGCCAGCAGCCAGGGACTAGCGGGGAACAATGAGCAGTTCTTC. This chain uses TRBV5-1 with TRBJ2-1; TRBD2 agrees at 13 bases. The CDR3 spans 15 residues. Trimming cost V 4 bases and J 5 bases; bases outside gene matches: 3. Germline V lookup: CDR1 SGHRS, CDR2 YFSETQ.

The rearrangement joins TRBV10-1 to TRBJ2-7; TRBD2 matches 12 bases. The length of the CDR3 is 15 residues. Germline assignment: CDR1 WNHNN and CDR2 SYGVQD (reference sequence). Germline trimming cut 5 bases from V and 2 bases from J; bases unmatched to any gene: 4. Here the CDR3 DNA reads TGCGCCAGCAGTACGGGACTAGCGGGCCCCTACGAGCAGTACTTC. Translation: CASSTGLAGPYEQYF.

V is TRBV27 and J is TRBJ1-5; perhaps TRBD1 as D (6 bases). The germline V gene encodes CDR1 MNHEY and CDR2 SMNVEV (reference sequence). The CDR3 has 17 residues. V was clipped by 10 bases and J by 5 bases, with 27 bases between them. This chain's CDR3 is CATYQNGNRELDQPQHF. The CDR3 bases are TGTGCCACCTATCAAAATGGTAACAGGGAGCTTGATCAGCCCCAGCATTTT.